Each of the 28 T cell receptor beta chains below was sequenced from the same sample in a study of blood T cell repertoires in COVID-19. Sequenced by immunoSEQ multiplex PCR; TCRdb stores in-frame clones only, minus some. The data show roughly 70,000 clones, 80% to 90% seen once. Specimen: peripheral blood. These receptors originate from a woman aged 80 or over with active or convalescent COVID-19.

This clone appeared once. V is TRBV19 and J is TRBJ1-2; TRBD1 might be the D (5 bases). The CDR3 spans 17 residues. Looked up from germline, CDR1 is LNHDA and CDR2 is SQIVND (reference sequence). V lost 3 bases and J lost 5, with 22 bases in between. The CDR3 sequence is CASSIGPSFGGKYGYTF. CDR3 DNA: TGTGCCAGTAGTATCGGCCCCTCCTTTGGGGGGAAGTATGGCTACACCTTC. The full variable domain, its missing parts supplied by reference TRBV19 and TRBJ1-2, is DGGITQSPKYLFRKEGQNVTLSCEQNLNHDAMYWYRQDPGQGLRLIYYSQIVNDFQKGDIAEGYSVSREKKESFPLTVTSAQKNPTAFYLCASSIGPSFGGKYGYTFGSGTRLTVV.

In DNA form, the CDR3 reads TGTGCCAGCAGCTGGACAGGGGACGACGAGCAGTACTTC. This encodes CASSWTGDDEQYF. The chain combines TRBV7-2 with TRBJ2-7, with 9 bases identical to TRBD1. Unmatched junction bases numbered 3, after V lost 4 bases and J lost 5 bases. Germline V gene lookup returns CDR1 SGHTA and CDR2 FQGNSA. There are 13 residues in the CDR3.

J is TRBJ1-2 and V is TRBV18; TRBD1 matches 7 bases. CDR3 size: 15 residues. CDR1 and CDR2 from the germline V gene are KGHSH and LQKENI. J lost 8 bases, V lost 0 bases, and 9 bases had no gene match. Written as DNA, the CDR3 is TGTGCCAGCTCACCACCGGGACAGCGTTCGCGGGGCTACACCTTC. The encoded protein is CASSPPGQRSRGYTF.

This chain connects TRBV19 to TRBJ1-2; D gene ambiguous. The germline gives CDR1 LNHDA, CDR2 SQIVND (reference sequence). The CDR3 runs 12 residues. V was shortened by 6 bases and J by 1 base, with 6 bases between the two germline ends. CDR3 region: CASSRGNYGYTF. The CDR3 coding sequence is TGTGCCAGTAGCCGGGGTAACTATGGCTACACCTTC.

The chain has TRBV15 and TRBJ1-4; D remains unclear. Germline CDR1 reads LNHNV; CDR2 reads YYDKDF (reference sequence). The CDR3 is made up of 15 amino acids. Deletions cut 0 bases from V and 5 bases from J, with 10 bases between. The CDR3 DNA is TGTGCCACCAGCAGAGATTGGGCAGGAAATGAAAAACTGTTTTTT. This encodes CATSRDWAGNEKLFF.

This sequence joins TRBV18 and TRBJ2-3; D not certain. Trimming removed 3 bases at V and 3 bases at J, with 7 bases between. The CDR3 runs 13 residues. Germline V gene lookup returns CDR1 KGHSH and CDR2 LQKENI. This CDR3 is CASSPAQTDTQYF. The CDR3, as DNA: TGTGCCAGCTCACCGGCACAAACAGATACGCAGTATTTT.

J is TRBJ2-5 and V is TRBV3-1 (or the pseudogene TRBV3-2); D gene ambiguous. V lost 4 bases, J lost 2 bases, and 5 bases lay in between. The germline V gene encodes CDR1 LGHDT and CDR2 YNNKEL (reference sequence). This CDR3 spans 12 amino acids. Here the CDR3 DNA reads TGTGCCAGCAGCCTCCTTCAAGAGACCCAGTACTTC. It is translated as CASSLLQETQYF.

The chain recombines TRBV5-1 with TRBJ1-4, with D unresolved. The V and J ends lost 0 bases and 6 bases respectively, with 9 bases between them. CDR1 and CDR2 from the germline V gene are SGHRS and YFSETQ. The CDR3 is 14 residues long. The CDR3, as DNA: TGCGCCAGCAGCTTGGTCGGTTCCTATGAAAAACTGTTTTTT. Encoded protein: CASSLVGSYEKLFF. The whole variable domain, filled in from reference TRBV5-1 and TRBJ1-4, reads KAGVTQTPRYLIKTRGQQVTLSCSPISGHRSVSWYQQTPGQGLQFLFEYFSETQRNKGNFPGRFSGRQFSNSRSEMNVSTLELGDSALYLCASSLVGSYEKLFFGSGTQLSVL.

The V call is TRBV11-2, the J call TRBJ1-1; 7 positions match TRBD1. V shed 6 bases and J 5 bases; nucleotides not matched to a gene: 6. Germline V lookup: CDR1 SGHAT, CDR2 FQNNGV. CDR3 length: 13 residues. CDR3 nucleotide sequence: TGTGCCAGCAGTAGGGGGCGAGTAACTGAAGCTTTCTTT. Its translation is CASSRGRVTEAFF.

The V gene is TRBV28, the J gene TRBJ2-2; D gene ambiguous. Germline lookup yields CDR1 MDHEN and CDR2 SYDVKM. The CDR3 is 15 amino acids. The V and J ends lost 3 bases and 2 bases respectively, with 10 bases between them. The chain's CDR3 is CASSLGLFNTGELFF. As DNA, the CDR3 is TGTGCCAGCAGTTTGGGCCTCTTTAACACCGGGGAGCTGTTTTTT.

The rearrangement links TRBV5-1 to TRBJ2-2, with unresolved D. V lost 6 bases and J lost 4, with 13 bases in between. The length of the CDR3 is 14 residues. Germline CDR1 reads SGHRS; CDR2 reads YFSETQ. This CDR3 is CASTRVTSTGELFF. In DNA form, the CDR3 reads TGCGCCAGCACCCGGGTCACGAGCACCGGGGAGCTGTTTTTT.

V and J are TRBV11-2 and TRBJ2-7, with TRBD2 matching over 13 bases. The CDR3 covers 17 residues. Trimming took 5 bases from V and 2 from J; bases not matched to a gene: 9. Germline V gene sequence: CDR1 SGHAT, CDR2 FQNNGV. The CDR3 spells CASSVSAGTSGTYEQYF. The CDR3 DNA reads TGTGCCAGCAGCGTTAGCGCCGGGACTAGCGGGACCTACGAGCAGTACTTC.

The chain recombines TRBV6-2 or TRBV6-3 with TRBJ2-7, with D maybe TRBD1 (5 bases). Between the trimmed V and J ends, which lost 2 bases and 7 bases, there was a span of 15 bases. The CDR3 length is 14 residues. CDR1 is MNHEY and CDR2 is SVGEGT in the germline V gene. CDR3 region: CASSYLRQGGEQYF. The CDR3 DNA sequence: TGTGCCAGCAGTTACCTTCGCCAGGGTGGGGAGCAGTACTTC.

The V gene is TRBV25-1, the J gene TRBJ2-2; no firm D call. Trimming cost V 0 bases and J 4 bases, with 9 bases left between them. The CDR3 is 15 residues long. Germline V lookup: CDR1 MGHDK, CDR2 SYGVNS. CDR3 coding DNA: TGTGCCAGCAGTGAATATCTAACCCCCACCGGGGAGCTGTTTTTT. Protein product: CASSEYLTPTGELFF.

The chain uses TRBV10-3 and TRBJ2-2, with a tentative D call TRBD1 (6 bases). The CDR3 consists of 17 residues. Germline V gene lookup returns CDR1 ENHRY and CDR2 SYGVKD. The germline V and J ends were trimmed by 3 bases and 4 bases, with 18 bases remaining between them. In DNA, the CDR3 is TGTGCCATCAGTGACCCCGGTAGTCCGACAGGCACCGGGGAGCTGTTTTTT. Its translation: CAISDPGSPTGTGELFF.

By frequency in the sample, this clone is large. This sequence joins TRBV9 and TRBJ2-7, with D uncertain. CDR1 and CDR2 (germline): SGDLS, YYNGEE. V was trimmed by 0 bases and J by 3 bases, leaving 10 bases between them. CDR3 length equals 14 residues. The CDR3 loop is CASSVAGGIYEQYF. The CDR3 coding sequence is TGTGCCAGCAGCGTAGCCGGCGGAATCTACGAGCAGTACTTC. The full variable domain, its missing parts supplied by reference TRBV9 and TRBJ2-7, is DSGVTQTPKHLITATGQRVTLRCSPRSGDLSVYWYQQSLDQGLQFLIQYYNGEERAKGNILERFSAQQFPDLHSELNLSSLELGDSALYFCASSVAGGIYEQYFGPGTRLTVT.

The chain recombines TRBV5-1 with TRBJ1-4, with TRBD1 identical over 7 bases. The CDR3 consists of 16 residues. V was pared by 1 base and J by 5 bases, with 8 bases of the junction left unmatched. Germline CDR1 SGHRS, CDR2 YFSETQ. CDR3 sequence reads: CASSLLGGGQNEKLFF. The CDR3 DNA follows: TGCGCCAGCAGCTTGTTAGGGGGCGGTCAAAATGAAAAACTGTTTTTT.

This clone was recorded only once. The chain is built from TRBV29-1 and TRBJ2-3; D possibly corresponds to TRBD2 (5 bases). CDR1 and CDR2 from the germline V gene are SQVTM and ANQGSEA. The germline V and J ends were trimmed by 2 bases and 5 bases, with 11 bases remaining between them. The CDR3 is 13 amino acids. The DNA of the CDR3 is TGCAGCGTTGAAAGGCCTGCGGGAGATACGCAGTATTTT. The encoded protein is CSVERPAGDTQYF.

This clone occurred once. The chain links TRBV25-1 to TRBJ1-2; 10 bases agree with TRBD1. This CDR3 comprises 14 residues. The trim removed 8 bases at V and 1 base at J, leaving 4 bases unmatched. CDR1 is MGHDK and CDR2 is SYGVNS in the germline V gene. DNA of the CDR3: TGTGCCAGCTCCGGGACAGGGGATAACTATGGCTACACCTTC. Translated: CASSGTGDNYGYTF.

The chain uses TRBV5-4 and TRBJ2-3; a possible D gene is TRBD1 (7 bases). The CDR3 is 17 residues long. Trimming removed 2 bases at V and 5 bases at J, with 21 bases between. Germline lookup yields CDR1 SGHNT and CDR2 YYREEE (reference sequence). In nucleotides, the CDR3 is TGTGCCAGCAGCTTAGGAGGGGGCGGTTTTGAGAGAGATACGCAGTATTTT. Amino acid sequence: CASSLGGGGFERDTQYF. The variable domain in full, completed from reference TRBV5-4 and TRBJ2-3, reads ETGVTQSPTHLIKTRGQQVTLRCSSQSGHNTVSWYQQALGQGPQFIFQYYREEENGRGNFPPRFSGLQFPNYSSELNVNALELDDSALYLCASSLGGGGFERDTQYFGPGTRLTVL.

CDR3 bases: TGTGCCAGCAGCCCCGAACCCGGGGGTTTTGGCTACACCTTC. It is translated as CASSPEPGGFGYTF. This chain joins TRBV5-4 and TRBJ1-2; maybe TRBD1 (5 bases). This CDR3 comprises 14 residues. Germline V gene data show CDR1 as SGHNT and CDR2 as YYREEE (reference sequence). The ends were cut back, 4 bases at V and 7 bases at J, with 17 bases in the middle.

The V gene is TRBV7-9, the J gene TRBJ2-3; 9 bases are shared with TRBD2. Trimming took 3 bases from V and 0 from J; bases not matched to a gene: 4. From germline, CDR1 is SEHNR and CDR2 FQNEAQ (reference sequence). The CDR3 spans 16 residues. The CDR3, as DNA: TGTGCCAGCAGCTTTTTAGCGGGGGTTAGCACAGATACGCAGTATTTT. Its translation: CASSFLAGVSTDTQYF.

In this sample, this clone turned up once. The genes are TRBV6-5 and TRBJ2-7; possibly TRBD1 for D (6 bases). The CDR3 totals 12 residues. Germline V lookup: CDR1 MNHEY, CDR2 SVGAGI. V shed 7 bases and J shed 5 bases, with 12 bases lying between them. The CDR3, as DNA: TGTGCCAGCACCTGGACAGTCAACGAGCAGTACTTC. This encodes CASTWTVNEQYF.

This clone was counted once. The chain employs TRBV28 and TRBJ1-2, with 8 bases lining up with TRBD1. The CDR3 is 12 amino acids. Losses at the gene ends were 11 bases for V and 7 bases for J; bases not matched to a gene: 9. Germline V gene lookup returns CDR1 MDHEN and CDR2 SYDVKM. The CDR3 DNA is TGTGCCGTGACAGGGGTGTGGGTTGGCTACACCTTC. This codes for CAVTGVWVGYTF.

The rearrangement links TRBV4-2 to TRBJ1-5, with D tentatively TRBD1 (6 bases). The V end was cut by 1 base, the J end by 7 bases, with 14 bases between. CDR3 length: 15 residues. The V gene's germline CDR1 is LGHNA and CDR2 YNFKEQ. The CDR3 region has the DNA TGTGCCAGCAGCCAAGTTGGGACACTCGGCCAGCCCCAGCATTTT. Translation: CASSQVGTLGQPQHF.

The gene calls are TRBV19 and TRBJ1-4; 9 bases fit TRBD1. Per germline, CDR1 LNHDA and CDR2 SQIVND (reference sequence). This CDR3 has 13 residues. The trim removed 10 bases at V and 10 bases at J, leaving 10 bases unmatched. CDR3 sequence (DNA): TGTGCCACCTCGGGACAGGGACGCGGAAAACTGTTTTTT. Protein product: CATSGQGRGKLFF.

Only one count was recorded for this clone. This rearrangement joins TRBV7-9 to TRBJ2-7; TRBD1 agrees at 11 bases. V was clipped by 5 bases and J by 0 bases; unmatched bases: 18. CDR3 length: 20 amino acids. Germline loops: CDR1 SEHNR, CDR2 FQNEAQ (reference sequence). This CDR3 reads CASSNQAGTGGDYISYEQYF. The CDR3 DNA sequence: TGTGCCAGCAGCAATCAAGCCGGGACAGGGGGGGATTATATCTCCTACGAGCAGTACTTC.

The chain carries TRBV30 and TRBJ1-6, with D unresolved. Trimming pared 3 bases from V and 5 bases from J, leaving 2 bases between. This CDR3 comprises 11 residues. Per germline, CDR1 GTSNPN and CDR2 SVGIG (reference sequence). The CDR3 protein is CAWSDNSPLHF. For the CDR3, the DNA is TGTGCCTGGAGCGATAATTCACCCCTCCACTTT.